This is a list of T cell receptor beta chains from one sample in a study of blood T cell repertoires in COVID-19. This table comes from immunoSEQ multiplex PCR, and its TCRdb copy is limited to in-frame clones, with some not included. The sample yields about 200,000 clones, 75% to 90% seen once. Specimen: peripheral blood. The origin of the receptors is a man in his forties or fifties with acute or convalescent COVID-19. CDR3s include the opening cysteine and the closing phenylalanine or tryptophan. A D gene is named only where the DNA matches it firmly. Size tells how often a clone was seen (once, few, many) or the class of an expanded clone, and some rows leave it out.

13,TRBV14,.,TRBJ1-1,.,CASSLPVNTEAFF,TGTGCCAGCAGCCTCCCGGTGAACACTGAAGCTTTCTTT
16,TRBV6-2/TRBV6-3,.,TRBJ1-1,.,CASSYSRKTLNTEAFF,TGTGCCAGCAGTTACTCGAGGAAGACTCTGAACACTGAAGCTTTCTTT
13,TRBV9,.,TRBJ1-1,once,CASSVAVNTEAFF,TGTGCCAGCAGCGTAGCTGTGAACACTGAAGCTTTCTTT
14,TRBV6-5,TRBD2,TRBJ2-1,.,CASSPWTSVNEQFF,TGTGCCAGCAGCCCGTGGACTAGCGTAAATGAGCAGTTCTTC
14,TRBV3-1/TRBV3-2,TRBD2,TRBJ2-1,.,CASSLAGGFNEQFF,TGTGCCAGCAGCCTAGCGGGAGGTTTTAATGAGCAGTTCTTC
12,TRBV29-1,.,TRBJ2-1,.,CSVERGYNEQFF,TGCAGCGTTGAAAGGGGGTACAATGAGCAGTTCTTC
15,TRBV5-7,TRBD2,TRBJ2-7,.,CASSLVGRDSYEQYF,TGTGCCAGCAGCTTGGTGGGGAGGGACTCCTACGAGCAGTACTTC
14,TRBV6-5,.,TRBJ1-4,.,CASRAGGVGEKLFF,TGTGCCAGCAGGGCGGGGGGCGTTGGAGAAAAACTGTTTTTT
15,TRBV7-2,TRBD2,TRBJ2-7,.,CASSLEGLAGAEQYF,TGTGCCAGCAGCTTAGAGGGACTAGCGGGAGCCGAGCAGTACTTC
16,TRBV6-6,.,TRBJ2-3,.,CASTSRGRQETDTQYF,TGTGCCAGCACCTCGCGGGGGCGACAGGAGACAGATACGCAGTATTTT
14,TRBV25-1,.,TRBJ1-5,.,CASSEAGWYQPQHF,TGTGCCAGCAGTGAGGCAGGGTGGTATCAGCCCCAGCATTTT
14,TRBV15,TRBD1,TRBJ1-1,.,CATSGDRGNTEAFF,TGTGCCACCAGCGGCGACAGGGGAAACACTGAAGCTTTCTTT
13,TRBV5-1,.,TRBJ2-1,.,CASSLEYRWEQFF,TGCGCCAGCAGCTTGGAGTATAGATGGGAGCAGTTCTTC
11,TRBV6-5,.,TRBJ1-1,.,CASMRNTEAFF,TGTGCCAGCATGAGGAACACTGAAGCTTTCTTT
14,TRBV7-9,.,TRBJ1-5,.,CASSLGGGSQPQHF,TGTGCCAGCAGCTTAGGGGGGGGCAGCCAGCCCCAGCATTTT
13,TRBV5-6,.,TRBJ1-1,.,CASSLLSNTEAFF,TGTGCCAGCAGCTTGCTTTCGAACACTGAAGCTTTCTTT
13,TRBV6-6,.,TRBJ1-2,.,CASIQGLGYGYTF,TGTGCCAGCATCCAGGGGCTGGGCTATGGCTACACCTTC
14,TRBV10-3,.,TRBJ1-2,.,CAISYKTAGYGYTF,TGTGCCATCAGTTACAAGACAGCAGGCTATGGCTACACCTTC
15,TRBV30,.,TRBJ1-4,few,CAWSAALGGNEKLFF,TGTGCCTGGAGTGCAGCCTTGGGGGGAAATGAAAAACTGTTTTTT
15,TRBV19,TRBD1,TRBJ1-6,.,CATGTAALLESPLHF,TGTGCCACTGGGACAGCCGCCCTCCTCGAGTCACCCCTCCACTTT
15,TRBV5-5,TRBD2,TRBJ2-3,once,CASSFEGGRADTQYF,TGTGCCAGCAGCTTCGAGGGAGGGCGCGCAGATACGCAGTATTTT
17,TRBV4-1,TRBD1,TRBJ1-2,.,CASSRSRDRGTFDGYTF,TGCGCCAGCAGCCGTAGCCGGGACAGGGGCACCTTTGATGGCTACACCTTC
18,TRBV11-3,.,TRBJ2-2,.,CASSTRKLGRGSAGELFF,TGTGCCAGCAGCACCCGGAAACTGGGTAGAGGGAGCGCCGGGGAGCTGTTTTTT
15,TRBV27,.,TRBJ2-1,.,CASSFGLYSYNEQFF,TGTGCCAGCAGTTTCGGACTTTACTCGTACAATGAGCAGTTCTTC
15,TRBV6-5,.,TRBJ2-1,.,CASSYGQFSYNEQFF,TGTGCCAGCAGTTACGGTCAGTTCTCCTACAATGAGCAGTTCTTC
15,TRBV5-4,.,TRBJ2-5,.,CASSPSRKRQETQYF,TGTGCCAGCAGCCCCTCCCGAAAGAGACAAGAGACCCAGTACTTC
16,TRBV21-1,.,TRBJ1-2,once,CASSQDIPSTREGYTF,TGTGCCAGCAGCCAGGATATACCCTCGACCCGGGAAGGCTACACCTTC